This is a list of T cell receptor beta chains from one sample in a study of shared clonotypes between healthy human individuals. Generated by immunoSEQ multiplex PCR, the TCRdb table keeps only in-frame clones and is missing some. The sample consists of millions of clones, 93% of them appearing once. The sequenced material came from naive CD8+ T cells from PBMCs. Every receptor here comes from a man aged 18 to 29 in good health. Some clones in this sample may be carry-over from other donors' samples. Both conserved end residues are trimmed from each CDR3. Rows give clone size only sometimes, using once, few, many, or a class for an expanded clone.

v_call,clone_size,j_call,cdr3_aa
TRBV7-6,.,TRBJ1-1,ASSLFNLGSLTEAF
TRBV6-6,.,TRBJ2-2,ASSAYNTGELF
TRBV9,.,TRBJ1-3,ASSVAASGNTIY
TRBV7-9,.,TRBJ2-3,ASSLQDTQY
TRBV5-6,once,TRBJ2-1,ASSGAGGPYNEQF
TRBV28,.,TRBJ2-1,ASSKLSSGSVGWEQF
TRBV7-2,.,TRBJ2-7,ASSLDGTTLYEQY
TRBV15,.,TRBJ1-4,ATSITRGNEKLF
TRBV11-2,.,TRBJ2-3,ASSFGQGPSVGTQY
TRBV28,.,TRBJ1-2,ASHHPTGVKRGYT
TRBV6-5,.,TRBJ2-7,ASSYRAGPHEQY
TRBV18,.,TRBJ2-3,ASSWTRKPTDTQY
TRBV15,.,TRBJ2-1,ATSSTSGRAADEQF
TRBV14,.,TRBJ2-1,ASSQSQRSYYNEQF
TRBV4-1,.,TRBJ1-5,ASSPRGALNQPQH
TRBV7-8,.,TRBJ2-1,ASSFWDSYNEQF
TRBV4-2,.,TRBJ1-1,ASSQASGHS
TRBV9,few,TRBJ2-1,ASSVAGGHSEQF
TRBV29-1,.,TRBJ2-2,SVEKGLPGELF
TRBV10-3,.,TRBJ2-7,AISSGTSGYEQY
TRBV19,.,TRBJ2-7,ASSIGLRSYEQY
TRBV7-9,.,TRBJ2-1,ASSPPFDILPNEQF